Described below is a single T cell receptor beta chain sequence and its context. Its specificity is not known. This specimen belongs to a study of blood T cells in healthy people across ages. Overall study results and limits: Observed TCR beta diversity per million T cells went down as age went up. This fall followed a roughly linear course with age. From one million sequenced T cells, diversity estimates were lower bounds.

A J-beta primer mix and a sample-barcoded 5' primer were used in a second PCR of about 7 to 12 cycles. There were at least 3 million CDR3-containing paired-end reads obtained from each sample. TCRdb reprocessed the 5' RACE reads with MiXCR, giving one entry per CDR3 protein. The table has 700,000 or so distinct CDR3 sequences, less than 45% seen once. V shed 4 bases and J 7 bases; nucleotides not matched to a gene: 7. The CDR3 is 15 residues long. CDR1 and CDR2 (germline): SGHNT, YYREEE (reference sequence). The sequence was collected from a man older than 75 in good health. The chain recombines TRBV5-4 with TRBJ1-6; 8 bases are a match to TRBD1. Sequenced sample: blood. DNA of the CDR3: TGTGCCAGCAGCAAAAGGACAGGGCGGAATTCACCCCTCCACTTT. This gives the protein CASSKRTGRNSPLHF. Together with reference TRBV5-4 and TRBJ1-6, the CDR3 gives the full variable domain: ETGVTQSPTHLIKTRGQQVTLRCSSQSGHNTVSWYQQALGQGPQFIFQYYREEENGRGNFPPRFSGLQFPNYSSELNVNALELDDSALYLCASSKRTGRNSPLHFGNGTRLTVT.